This TCR beta chain was identified in a study of blood T cells in healthy people across ages. A sample-barcoded 5' primer and a J-beta primer mix were used in a second PCR of about 7 to 11 cycles. TCRdb itself ran the 5' RACE reads through MiXCR, one entry per CDR3 protein. The profile shows roughly 800,000 distinct CDR3 sequences, 55% to 70% of them singletons. This clonotype occurred many times. This CDR3 has 14 residues. With V trimmed by 3 bases and J by 4 bases, 1 base remained unmatched. Germline V CDR1 and CDR2: LGHDT, YNNKEL (reference sequence). This chain uses TRBV3-1 with TRBJ2-7; 12 bases agree with TRBD2. Sequencing used blood. The TCR comes from a man aged 30-40 years in good health. The CDR3 region has the DNA TGTGCCAGCAGCCAGACTAGCGGGGGATACGAGCAGTACTTC. The encoded protein is CASSQTSGGYEQYF.